The 20 T cell receptor beta chains listed next were all sequenced from one sample in a study of long-term antiretroviral therapy in people with HIV. Survey level was the resolution at which the v3.0 immunoSEQ assay ran. The table came from immunoSEQ multiplex PCR; TCRdb's copy has only in-frame clones and leaves some out. The sample holds 20,000 to 25,000 clones, approximately 82% seen once. Specimen: unsorted PBMCs, collected 0.2 years after starting antiretroviral therapy. The source is a woman aged 25 to 39 with HIV.

The chain uses TRBV19 and TRBJ2-5; D perhaps matches TRBD1 (6 bases). The ends were cut back, 5 bases at V and 5 bases at J, with 21 bases in the middle. The CDR3 loop spans 16 amino acids. Germline V gene sequence: CDR1 LNHDA, CDR2 SQIVND (reference sequence). The CDR3 nucleotides are TGTGCCAGTAGTCCCACCGCGGGCCGTCAGGGGGAGACCCAGTACTTC. Protein product: CASSPTAGRQGETQYF.

The chain has TRBV7-8 and TRBJ1-3; no firm D call. Germline CDR1 and CDR2: SGHVS and FQNEAQ. This CDR3 region has 14 residues. V shed 5 bases and J shed 3 bases, with 11 bases lying between them. The CDR3 DNA is TGTGCCAGCAGCAACAAAGGGCGTGGAAACACCATATATTTT. This translates into CASSNKGRGNTIYF. The full variable domain, with the rest looked up from reference TRBV7-8 and TRBJ1-3, is GAGVSQSPRYKVAKRGQDVALRCDPISGHVSLFWYQQALGQGPEFLTYFQNEAQLDKSGLPSDRFFAERPEGSVSTLKIQRTQQEDSAVYLCASSNKGRGNTIYFGEGSWLTVV.

V and J are TRBV6-1 and TRBJ1-1; D is unresolved. Germline V CDR1 and CDR2: MNHNS, SASEGT. This CDR3 is built from 13 residues. V lost 8 bases, J lost 1 base, and 11 bases lay in between. The CDR3 DNA reads TGTGCCAGCGGAAAACTGGAGAACACTGAAGCTTTCTTT. Translating gives CASGKLENTEAFF.

This clone has a handful of counts. The chain uses TRBV11-2 and TRBJ2-7, with unresolved D. The CDR3 spans 12 residues. CDR1 is SGHAT, CDR2 FQNNGV, per germline. Trimming cost V 1 base and J 6 bases, with 7 bases left between them. The CDR3 coding sequence is TGTGCCAGCAGCTTAGGAGGAGTCGAGCAGTACTTC. This translates into CASSLGGVEQYF.

The CDR3: CASSLDGVQETQYF. In nucleotides, the CDR3 is TGCGCCAGCAGCTTAGACGGTGTGCAAGAGACCCAGTACTTC. V and J are TRBV5-1 and TRBJ2-5, with D uncertain. Germline V gene lookup returns CDR1 SGHRS and CDR2 YFSETQ. CDR3 size: 14 residues. V lost 2 bases and J 2 bases, leaving 10 bases between the germline ends.

The genes are TRBV5-5 and TRBJ1-1; the D gene is possibly TRBD1 (5 bases). The CDR3 extends over 14 amino acids. CDR1 is SGHKS and CDR2 is YYEKEE in the germline V gene (reference sequence). V was pared by 4 bases and J by 1 base, with 11 bases between. The DNA of the CDR3 is TGTGCCAGCAGCCCCGGGACCGCGAACACTGAAGCTTTCTTT. Translation: CASSPGTANTEAFF.

The chain links TRBV10-3 to TRBJ2-3; 8 bases line up with TRBD2. The CDR3 has 14 residues. The V and J ends lost 6 bases and 6 bases, in that order; junction bases with no gene match: 8. Germline CDR1 is ENHRY and CDR2 is SYGVKD. The CDR3 sequence: CAIRSGGSGDTQYF. The CDR3 DNA reads TGTGCCATCAGGAGCGGGGGCAGTGGGGATACGCAGTATTTT.

This rearrangement joins TRBV7-8 to TRBJ1-1, with D possibly TRBD1 on 5 matching bases. This CDR3 is built from 15 residues. Per germline, CDR1 SGHVS and CDR2 FQNEAQ. Trimming removed 5 bases from V and 6 bases from J, with 19 bases in between. The CDR3 DNA reads as TGTGCCAGCAGCCCGACCCGTGGTAGGGGTTCTGAAGCTTTCTTT. Protein: CASSPTRGRGSEAFF.

The V and J genes are TRBV28 and TRBJ1-3, with 8 bases lining up with TRBD1. The CDR3 contains 16 residues. V shed 6 bases, J shed 0 bases, and the junction held 7 bases outside the gene matches. CDR1 MDHEN and CDR2 SYDVKM come from the germline V gene. CDR3 loop: CASRYGQGSSGNTIYF. The CDR3 nucleotides read TGTGCCAGCAGATACGGACAGGGATCCTCTGGAAACACCATATATTTT. The full variable domain, its missing parts supplied by reference TRBV28 and TRBJ1-3, is DVKVTQSSRYLVKRTGEKVFLECVQDMDHENMFWYRQDPGLGLRLIYFSYDVKMKEKGDIPEGYSVSREKKERFSLILESASTNQTSMYLCASRYGQGSSGNTIYFGEGSWLTVV.

The rearrangement uses TRBV25-1 and TRBJ2-5; TRBD2 aligns across 7 bases. Germline V gives CDR1 MGHDK, CDR2 SYGVNS. The CDR3 covers 14 residues. V was pared by 6 bases and J by 5 bases, with 9 bases of the junction left unmatched. The CDR3 is CASSVSGAGETQYF. The CDR3, as DNA: TGTGCCAGCAGCGTAAGCGGGGCGGGCGAGACCCAGTACTTC.

J is TRBJ2-6 and V is TRBV5-1; 7 nucleotides align to TRBD1. CDR1 and CDR2 from the germline V gene are SGHRS and YFSETQ. The CDR3 has 18 residues. V was clipped by 1 base and J by 0 bases; unmatched bases: 7. The CDR3 DNA sequence: TGCGCCAGCAGCTTGTCACCGGGACAGAGCTCTGGGGCCAACGTCCTGACTTTC. It yields the protein CASSLSPGQSSGANVLTF.

Here the CDR3 reads CASGSGGANVLTF. In DNA, the CDR3 is TGTGCTAGTGGTTCAGGGGGGGCCAACGTCCTGACTTTC. The chain has TRBV12-5 and TRBJ2-6, with a possible D match to TRBD1 (5 bases). CDR1 and CDR2 from the germline V gene are LGHNT and FRNRAP. The CDR3 contains 13 residues. Trimming left V 4 bases short and J 4 bases short, with 5 bases between.

The chain has TRBV6-4 and TRBJ2-3; D is unclear. The CDR3 is 15 residues long. CDR1 is MRHNA, CDR2 SNTAGT, per germline. The V end lost 3 bases, the J end lost 1 base, and 11 bases lay between the germline ends. In DNA form, the CDR3 reads TGTGCCAGCAGTGATGGGGTTGGGGGCACAGATACGCAGTATTTT. Translation gives CASSDGVGGTDTQYF.

The chain combines TRBV7-9 with TRBJ1-1; no definite D call. Per germline, CDR1 SEHNR and CDR2 FQNEAQ (reference sequence). There are 13 residues in the CDR3. V lost 5 bases and J 0 bases, leaving 7 bases between the germline ends. The CDR3 coding sequence is TGTGCCAGCAGCGCACCCTTGAACACTGAAGCTTTCTTT. Protein: CASSAPLNTEAFF.

This clone was seen more than once but under ten times. The rearrangement links TRBV2 to TRBJ2-4; TRBD1 matches 9 bases. The V and J ends lost 4 bases and 12 bases, in that order; junction bases with no gene match: 7. The CDR3 consists of 13 residues. Germline assignment: CDR1 SNHLY and CDR2 FYNNEI. The CDR3 DNA reads TGTGCCAGCAGTGTGGGGACAGGGTCGAATCAGTACTTC. Translated, it gives CASSVGTGSNQYF.

With regard to this clone: The DNA is left out, because the CDR3 cannot be placed on it with certainty; the CDR3 is given as TCRdb lists it. The chain couples TRBV5-8 to TRBJ2-3. The CDR3 is made up of 12 amino acids, end residues included. CDR1 SGHTS and CDR2 YDEGEE come from the germline V gene. CDR3: CASSFGAGSKDF.

V and J are TRBV6-5 and TRBJ1-6; D ambiguous. There are 15 residues in the CDR3. Germline V CDR1 and CDR2: MNHEY, SVGAGI. Trimming took off 7 bases at V and 2 bases at J, with 12 bases between the two ends. CDR3 DNA sequence: TGTGCCAGCAAGATGGGGTTAACCTATAATTCACCCCTCCACTTT. This gives the protein CASKMGLTYNSPLHF.

The chain links TRBV5-6 to TRBJ2-5; 10 bases fit TRBD1. The CDR3 totals 15 residues. J lost 5 bases, V lost 4 bases, and 8 bases had no gene match. Germline CDR1 reads SGHDT; CDR2 reads YYEEEE. CDR3 amino acids: CASSPGQGDIETQYF. The CDR3 nucleotides read TGTGCCAGCAGCCCTGGACAGGGGGACATCGAGACCCAGTACTTC.

CDR3 sequence reads: CASRAYRGSSYNEQFF. CDR3 nucleotides: TGTGCCAGCAGGGCTTACAGGGGAAGCTCCTACAATGAGCAGTTCTTC. The chain combines TRBV5-6 with TRBJ2-1, with 7 nucleotides matching TRBD1. Germline CDR1 and CDR2: SGHDT and YYEEEE. The CDR3 is 16 amino acids. Trimming removed 5 bases from V and 0 bases from J; junction bases left unmatched: 8.

This clone was observed a handful of times. The gene calls are TRBV5-1 and TRBJ2-7; 7 bases align to TRBD1. In germline, CDR1 is SGHRS, CDR2 YFSETQ. With 0 bases clipped from V and 6 bases from J, the junction kept 3 bases outside the gene matches. This CDR3 has 13 residues. The CDR3 region has the DNA TGCGCCAGCAGCTTGGAGGCAGGGGGCGAGCAGTACGTC. Amino acid sequence: CASSLEAGGEQYV.